A single sample is the source of the 20 T cell receptor beta chains below, sequenced in a study of blood T cell repertoires in COVID-19. Sequenced by immunoSEQ multiplex PCR; TCRdb stores in-frame clones only, minus some. The sample includes roughly 150,000 clones, approximately 91% seen only once; the top ten take about 2.5%. The sequenced sample consisted of peripheral blood. The receptor source for this set is a man aged 18 to 30 with acute or convalescent COVID-19.

This chain links TRBV5-4 with TRBJ1-2; 9 positions match TRBD1. Per the germline V gene, CDR1 is SGHNT and CDR2 is YYREEE (reference sequence). This CDR3 is 15 amino acids long. Trimming cost V 3 bases and J 4 bases; bases outside gene matches: 7. CDR3 bases: TGTGCCAGCAGCTCGGCGGACAGGGGATCCTATGGCTACACCTTC. Its protein is CASSSADRGSYGYTF.

CDR3 amino acids: CASSQDGGTRTDTQYF. For the CDR3, the DNA is TGCGCCAGCAGCCAAGATGGCGGGACTCGCACAGATACGCAGTATTTT. The chain employs TRBV4-1 and TRBJ2-3, with D possibly TRBD2 on 6 matching bases. Per germline, CDR1 MGHRA and CDR2 YSYEKL. CDR3 length equals 16 residues. V was trimmed by 0 bases and J by 1 base, leaving 11 bases between them.

This clone appeared once. The J gene is TRBJ2-2, the V gene TRBV9; D is undetermined. V was cut by 4 bases and J by 0 bases, with 7 bases left in between. There are 14 residues in the CDR3. Looked up from germline, CDR1 is SGDLS and CDR2 is YYNGEE. CDR3 protein: CASSPPSNTGELFF. The CDR3 nucleotides are TGTGCCAGCAGCCCCCCCTCGAACACCGGGGAGCTGTTTTTT. The full variable domain, its missing parts supplied by reference TRBV9 and TRBJ2-2, is DSGVTQTPKHLITATGQRVTLRCSPRSGDLSVYWYQQSLDQGLQFLIQYYNGEERAKGNILERFSAQQFPDLHSELNLSSLELGDSALYFCASSPPSNTGELFFGEGSRLTVL.

V and J are TRBV25-1 and TRBJ2-5; tentative D call: TRBD2 (6 bases). This CDR3 is built from 15 residues. V shed 7 bases and J shed 1 base, with 16 bases lying between them. Looked up from germline, CDR1 is MGHDK and CDR2 is SYGVNS. DNA of the CDR3: TGTGCCAGCACCCGGAGTAGCGGACTCCAAGAGACCCAGTACTTC. Protein product: CASTRSSGLQETQYF.

The chain uses TRBV11-2 and TRBJ1-2, with 7 bases matching TRBD1. The trim removed 0 bases at V and 4 bases at J, leaving 5 bases unmatched. The length of the CDR3 is 15 residues. Germline values: CDR1 SGHAT, CDR2 FQNNGV. The CDR3 DNA follows: TGTGCCAGCAGCTTAGATAACAGGGGTAGCTATGGCTACACCTTC. It specifies CASSLDNRGSYGYTF.

The V gene is TRBV19, the J gene TRBJ1-1, with D perhaps TRBD1 (5 bases). V shed 10 bases and J shed 4 bases, with 13 bases lying between them. Germline CDR1 LNHDA, CDR2 SQIVND (reference sequence). The CDR3 runs to 12 residues. The CDR3 DNA is TGTGCCACCCAGGGCCGAGCCACTGAAGCTTTCTTT. Translation: CATQGRATEAFF.

The chain employs TRBV18 and TRBJ1-5; 7 bases line up with TRBD1. The CDR3 extends over 16 amino acids. V gave up 1 base and J gave up 2 bases; unmatched junction bases: 5. Germline assignment: CDR1 KGHSH and CDR2 LQKENI. In DNA, the CDR3 is TGTGCCAGCTCACCACGGTGGCAGGGGGGCAATCAGCCCCAGCATTTT. Translated, it gives CASSPRWQGGNQPQHF. The full variable domain, in which reference TRBV18 and TRBJ1-5 provide the parts outside the CDR3, is NAGVMQNPRHLVRRRGQEARLRCSPMKGHSHVYWYRQLPEEGLKFMVYLQKENIIDESGMPKERFSAEFPKEGPSILRIQQVVRGDSAAYFCASSPRWQGGNQPQHFGDGTRLSIL.

Points on this clone: At the DNA level, this CDR3 is encoded by other sequences in the same sample as well. In nucleotides, the CDR3 is TGTGCCAGCAGTCGGGGGGGAAACTATGGCTACACCTTC. It codes for CASSRGGNYGYTF. V gene TRBV6-5 combines with J gene TRBJ1-2; a possible D gene is TRBD1 (5 bases). Germline assignment: CDR1 MNHEY and CDR2 SVGAGI. This CDR3 spans 13 amino acids. Deletions cut 5 bases from V and 2 bases from J, with 9 bases between.

The CDR3 nucleotides read TGTGCCAGCAGTCTCGGACAGCCAGATACGCAGTATTTT. Amino acids: CASSLGQPDTQYF. This chain links TRBV12-3 or TRBV12-4 with TRBJ2-3; tentative D call: TRBD1 (6 bases). V was cut by 5 bases and J by 4 bases, with 10 bases left in between. The length of the CDR3 is 13 residues.

This clone was detected a few times. The rearrangement joins TRBV3-1 (or the pseudogene TRBV3-2) to TRBJ2-3, with D tentatively TRBD2 (6 bases). Trimming stripped 0 bases from V and 4 bases from J, with 11 bases between. In germline, CDR1 is LGHDT, CDR2 YNNKEL (reference sequence). The CDR3 runs to 15 residues. The DNA of the CDR3 is TGTGCCAGCAGCCAAGAGCCGGGAGTAGCAGATACGCAGTATTTT. Encoded protein: CASSQEPGVADTQYF.

The chain carries TRBV18 and TRBJ1-5, with D perhaps matching TRBD1 (6 bases). Trimming pared 1 base from V and 3 bases from J, leaving 13 bases between. This CDR3 has 16 residues. Per the germline V gene, CDR1 is KGHSH and CDR2 is LQKENI. In nucleotides, the CDR3 is TGTGCCAGCTCACCACTCTCGGGGGGCGACAATCAGCCCCAGCATTTT. As protein: CASSPLSGGDNQPQHF.

This sequence joins TRBV20-1 and TRBJ1-4; TRBD1 might be the D (5 bases). The CDR3 sequence is 14 residues long. Trimming took 3 bases from V and 3 from J, leaving 11 bases between them. The germline CDR1 and CDR2 sequences are DFQATT and SNEGSKA (reference sequence). Here the CDR3 DNA reads TGCAGTGCTAGTCCGTCGGGGGCTAATGAAAAACTGTTTTTT. It is translated as CSASPSGANEKLFF.

This chain joins TRBV14 and TRBJ1-2; D not certain. The V gene lost 0 bases and the J gene lost 4 bases, with 6 bases spanning the gap. The germline V gene encodes CDR1 SGHDN and CDR2 FVKESK. This CDR3 region has 13 residues. The CDR3 region has the DNA TGTGCCAGCAGCCAAGACTTCGGCTATGGCTACACCTTC. It specifies CASSQDFGYGYTF.

This clone was seen a handful of times. V and J are TRBV19 and TRBJ1-5, with D unresolved. The CDR3 is 14 residues long. V was shortened by 2 bases and J by 4 bases, with 9 bases between the two germline ends. CDR1 LNHDA and CDR2 SQIVND come from the germline V gene (reference sequence). The CDR3 is CASSIPLKNQPQHF. CDR3 bases: TGTGCCAGTAGTATACCTCTTAAAAATCAGCCCCAGCATTTT.

This sequence joins TRBV10-2 and TRBJ1-5, with TRBD1 identical over 7 bases. Looked up from germline, CDR1 is WSHSY and CDR2 is SAAADI. This CDR3 spans 14 amino acids. Trimming cost V 8 bases and J 4 bases; bases outside gene matches: 8. The CDR3 spells CASWTGGRNQPQHF. CDR3 coding DNA: TGCGCCAGCTGGACAGGAGGGCGGAATCAGCCCCAGCATTTT.

The chain couples TRBV24-1 to TRBJ1-2, with 8 nucleotides matching TRBD1. V trimming: 0 bases; J trimming: 4 bases; junction bases outside the gene matches: 3. The CDR3 length is 15 residues. Per germline, CDR1 KGHDR and CDR2 SFDVKD. In DNA, the CDR3 is TGTGCCACCAGTGATTTGCAGGGGGCAATCTATGGCTACACCTTC. Its translation is CATSDLQGAIYGYTF.

The J gene is TRBJ1-2, the V gene TRBV18; D may be TRBD1 (5 bases). This CDR3 comprises 11 residues. Trimming removed 6 bases at V and 6 bases at J, with 8 bases between. Germline V gene data show CDR1 as KGHSH and CDR2 as LQKENI. CDR3 loop: CASSFRDGYTF. CDR3 DNA: TGTGCCAGCTCTTTCAGGGATGGCTACACCTTC.

The V gene is TRBV7-9, the J gene TRBJ2-5; 9 bases agree with TRBD2. Germline lookup yields CDR1 SEHNR and CDR2 FQNEAQ (reference sequence). The CDR3 contains 13 residues. Trimming removed 3 bases from V and 5 bases from J; junction bases left unmatched: 1. The CDR3 reads CASSFSGGETQYF. The CDR3, as DNA: TGTGCCAGCAGCTTCAGCGGGGGGGAGACCCAGTACTTC.

This clone was picked up one time. The chain links TRBV9 to TRBJ1-1, with D maybe TRBD1 (5 bases). This CDR3 is built from 14 residues. Trimming left V 1 base short and J 3 bases short, with 10 bases between. Germline V CDR1 and CDR2: SGDLS, YYNGEE. This CDR3 reads CASSVSGMDTEAFF. Written as DNA, the CDR3 is TGTGCCAGCAGCGTATCAGGGATGGACACTGAAGCTTTCTTT.

This sequence joins TRBV27 and TRBJ1-6, with 11 bases fitting TRBD1. The V segment lost 6 bases and the J segment 7 bases; nucleotides outside the gene matches: 20. Germline V CDR1 and CDR2: MNHEY, SMNVEV (reference sequence). This CDR3 spans 20 amino acids. The CDR3 region is CASRRLGTPRTGGVNSPLHF. CDR3 sequence (DNA): TGTGCCAGCAGACGCCTAGGAACCCCAAGGACAGGGGGCGTCAATTCACCCCTCCACTTT.